This T cell receptor beta chain was recorded in a study of identical twins. Using its own MiXCR run on the 5' RACE reads, TCRdb lists one record per CDR3 protein. There are 400,000 to 650,000 distinct CDR3 sequences in the sample; roughly a fifth occur only once, and about 0.99% lies in the top ten. Overall study findings and caveats: Out-of-frame TCR alpha sharing observed in monozygotic twins exceeded model estimates.

About this clonotype: Its antigen is not identified.

Looked up from germline, CDR1 is SGHRS and CDR2 is YFSETQ. V was cut by 0 bases and J by 0 bases, with 11 bases left in between. The CDR3 is 16 amino acids. A further study also used this sample, focusing on T cells expressing NK-cell markers. As reported in that work: Restriction of sorting to alpha-beta TCR T cells was accomplished in several experiments using an anti-gamma-delta TCR antibody.

The sequencing input was CD4+ T cells sorted from blood. The TCR originated in a woman aged 18 to 35 in good health. The rearrangement uses TRBV5-1 and TRBJ2-3, with D unresolved. The CDR3: CASSLGQSTSTDTQYF. The CDR3 DNA reads as TGCGCCAGCAGCTTGGGCCAGTCAACTAGCACAGATACGCAGTATTTT.